The sequence of this T cell receptor beta chain was determined in a study of cytomegalovirus exposure and HLA in healthy donors. Turning to the study itself: Sequencing of about 179 million T cells in an earlier analysis found approximately 120 million unique TCR beta sequences. Study-wide results and limits: Highly shared sequence variants in one cluster were likely a sequencing artifact. Apart from CMV serostatus, no immune exposure information was available. HLA alleles showed associations with some 17,000 TCR beta sequences in a later analysis, at a 0.05 false discovery rate.

The study ran its PCR with 60 Vbeta and 13 Jbeta primers. The method was immunoSEQ multiplex PCR; TCRdb's version includes in-frame clones alone and lacks a portion of them. Of about 110,000 clones listed, over 70% are singletons. About this clone: The antigen is undetermined.

This CDR3 region has 16 residues. CDR1 and CDR2 (germline): SGHTA, FQGTGA. The trim removed 5 bases at V and 4 bases at J, leaving 11 bases unmatched. The specimen was PBMCs. This TCR derives from a woman aged 40 to 50 in good health and CMV-seronegative. This chain uses TRBV7-3 with TRBJ2-1; 7 bases agree with TRBD2. The CDR3 coding sequence is TGTGCCAGCAGCGCCGGGCCGGCGGGAGCTTACAATGAGCAGTTCTTC. Encoded protein: CASSAGPAGAYNEQFF.